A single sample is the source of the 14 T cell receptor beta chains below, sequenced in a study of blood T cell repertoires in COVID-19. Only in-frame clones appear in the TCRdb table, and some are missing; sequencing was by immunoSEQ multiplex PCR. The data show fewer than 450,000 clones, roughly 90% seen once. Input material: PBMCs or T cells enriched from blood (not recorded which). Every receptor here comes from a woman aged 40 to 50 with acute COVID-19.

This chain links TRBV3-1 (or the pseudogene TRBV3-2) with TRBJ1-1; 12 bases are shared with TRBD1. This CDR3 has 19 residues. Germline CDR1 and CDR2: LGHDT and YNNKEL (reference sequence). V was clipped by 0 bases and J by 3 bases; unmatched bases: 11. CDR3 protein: CASSQETGTGGRGHTEAFF. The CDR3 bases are TGTGCCAGCAGCCAAGAGACCGGGACAGGGGGCAGGGGGCACACTGAAGCTTTCTTT.

DNA for the CDR3: TGCAGCGTTGAAAGGGGTATTGGGAACAATGAGCAGTTCTTC. It codes for CSVERGIGNNEQFF. This chain uses TRBV29-1 with TRBJ2-1; D is possibly TRBD1 (5 bases). The CDR3 runs 14 residues. Germline V gene sequence: CDR1 SQVTM, CDR2 ANQGSEA. Trimming shortened V by 2 bases and J by 5 bases, and 13 bases separated the two germline ends.

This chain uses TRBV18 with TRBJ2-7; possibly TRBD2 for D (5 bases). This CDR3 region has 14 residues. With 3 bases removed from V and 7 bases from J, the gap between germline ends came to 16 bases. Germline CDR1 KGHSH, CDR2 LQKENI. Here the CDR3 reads CASSPRTGNKEQYF. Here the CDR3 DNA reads TGTGCCAGCTCACCCCGGACGGGAAACAAGGAGCAGTACTTC.

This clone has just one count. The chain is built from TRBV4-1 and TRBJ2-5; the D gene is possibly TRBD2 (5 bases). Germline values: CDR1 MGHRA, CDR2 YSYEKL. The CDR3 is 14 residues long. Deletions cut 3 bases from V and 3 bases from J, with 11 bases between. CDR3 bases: TGCGCCAGCAGCCAGCTACTGAGGGAAGAGACCCAGTACTTC. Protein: CASSQLLREETQYF.

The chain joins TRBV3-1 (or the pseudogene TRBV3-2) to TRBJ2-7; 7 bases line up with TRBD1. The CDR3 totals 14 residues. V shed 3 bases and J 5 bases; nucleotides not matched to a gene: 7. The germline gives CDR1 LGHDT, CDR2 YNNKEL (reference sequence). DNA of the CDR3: TGTGCCAGCAGCCAGACAGGGAGATTAGACGAGCAGTACTTC. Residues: CASSQTGRLDEQYF.

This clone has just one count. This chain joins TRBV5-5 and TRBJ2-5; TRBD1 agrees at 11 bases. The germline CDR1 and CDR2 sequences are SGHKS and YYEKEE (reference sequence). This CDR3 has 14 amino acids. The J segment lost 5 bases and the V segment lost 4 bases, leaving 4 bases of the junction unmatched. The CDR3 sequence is CASSKDRGHETQYF. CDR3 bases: TGTGCCAGCAGCAAGGACAGGGGGCATGAGACCCAGTACTTC.

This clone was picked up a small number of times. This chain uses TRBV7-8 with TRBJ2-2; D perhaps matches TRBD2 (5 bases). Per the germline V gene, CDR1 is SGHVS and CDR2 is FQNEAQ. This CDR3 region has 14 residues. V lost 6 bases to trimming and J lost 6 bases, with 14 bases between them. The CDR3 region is CASRKRDSAGELFF. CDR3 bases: TGTGCCAGCAGGAAACGGGATAGCGCCGGGGAGCTGTTTTTT.

The CDR3, as DNA: TGCAGCGTAGCGGGCTTGAGCACTGAAGCTTTCTTT. It yields the protein CSVAGLSTEAFF. The chain joins TRBV29-1 to TRBJ1-1; no definite D call. The germline V gene has CDR1 SQVTM and CDR2 ANQGSEA. V was clipped by 6 bases and J by 4 bases, with 12 bases between them. This CDR3 has 12 residues.

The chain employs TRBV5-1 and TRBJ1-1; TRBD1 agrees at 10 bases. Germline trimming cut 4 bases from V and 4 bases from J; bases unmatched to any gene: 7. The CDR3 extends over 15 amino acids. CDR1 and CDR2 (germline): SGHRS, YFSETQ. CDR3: CASSRDRGRSTEAFF. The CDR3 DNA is TGCGCCAGCAGCCGTGACAGGGGGCGAAGCACTGAAGCTTTCTTT.

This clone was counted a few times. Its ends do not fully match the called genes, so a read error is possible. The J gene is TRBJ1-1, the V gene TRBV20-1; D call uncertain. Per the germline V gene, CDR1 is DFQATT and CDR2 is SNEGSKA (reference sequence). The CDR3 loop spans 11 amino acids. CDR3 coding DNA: TGCAGTGCGCCAACAAACAGTGAAGCTTTCTTT. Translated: CSAPTNSEAFF.

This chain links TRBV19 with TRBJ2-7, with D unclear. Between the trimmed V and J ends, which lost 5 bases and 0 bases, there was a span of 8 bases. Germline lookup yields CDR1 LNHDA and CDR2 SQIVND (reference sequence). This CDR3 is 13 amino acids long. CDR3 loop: CASSLGSSYEQYF. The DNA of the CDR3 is TGTGCCAGTAGTCTTGGCAGCTCCTACGAGCAGTACTTC.

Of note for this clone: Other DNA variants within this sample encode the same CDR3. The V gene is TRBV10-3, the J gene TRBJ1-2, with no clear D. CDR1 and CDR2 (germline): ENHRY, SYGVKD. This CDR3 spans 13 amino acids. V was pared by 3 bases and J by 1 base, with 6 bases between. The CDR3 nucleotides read TGTGCCATCAGTGAAGAGGGTAACTATGGCTACACCTTC. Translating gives CAISEEGNYGYTF.

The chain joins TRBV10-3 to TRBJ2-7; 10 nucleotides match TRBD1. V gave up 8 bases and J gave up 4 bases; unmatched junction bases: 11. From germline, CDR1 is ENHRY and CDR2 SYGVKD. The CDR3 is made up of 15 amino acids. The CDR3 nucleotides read TGTGCCATCCGAGATTTAGACAGGGGGCTTTACGAGCAGTACTTC. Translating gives CAIRDLDRGLYEQYF.

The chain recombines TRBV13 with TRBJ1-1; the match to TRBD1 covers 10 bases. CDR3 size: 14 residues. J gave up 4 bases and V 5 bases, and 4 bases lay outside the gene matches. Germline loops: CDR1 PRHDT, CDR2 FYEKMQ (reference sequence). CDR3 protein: CASSPRTGGTEAFF. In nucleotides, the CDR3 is TGTGCCAGCAGCCCAAGGACAGGGGGCACTGAAGCTTTCTTT.